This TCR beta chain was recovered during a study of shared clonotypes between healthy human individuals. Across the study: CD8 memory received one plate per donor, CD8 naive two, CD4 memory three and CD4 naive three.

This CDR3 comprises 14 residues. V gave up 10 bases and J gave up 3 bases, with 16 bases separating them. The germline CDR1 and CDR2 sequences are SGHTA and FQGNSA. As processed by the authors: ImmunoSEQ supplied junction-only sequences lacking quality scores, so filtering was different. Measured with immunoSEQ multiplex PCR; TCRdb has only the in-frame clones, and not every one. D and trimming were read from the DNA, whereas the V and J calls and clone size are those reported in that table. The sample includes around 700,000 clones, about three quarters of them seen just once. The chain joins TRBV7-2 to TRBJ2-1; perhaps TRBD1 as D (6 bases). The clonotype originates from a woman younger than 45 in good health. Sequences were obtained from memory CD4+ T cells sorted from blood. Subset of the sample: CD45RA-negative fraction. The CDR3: CATTQGGIYNEQFF. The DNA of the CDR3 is TGTGCCACCACACAGGGTGGAATCTACAATGAGCAGTTCTTC.